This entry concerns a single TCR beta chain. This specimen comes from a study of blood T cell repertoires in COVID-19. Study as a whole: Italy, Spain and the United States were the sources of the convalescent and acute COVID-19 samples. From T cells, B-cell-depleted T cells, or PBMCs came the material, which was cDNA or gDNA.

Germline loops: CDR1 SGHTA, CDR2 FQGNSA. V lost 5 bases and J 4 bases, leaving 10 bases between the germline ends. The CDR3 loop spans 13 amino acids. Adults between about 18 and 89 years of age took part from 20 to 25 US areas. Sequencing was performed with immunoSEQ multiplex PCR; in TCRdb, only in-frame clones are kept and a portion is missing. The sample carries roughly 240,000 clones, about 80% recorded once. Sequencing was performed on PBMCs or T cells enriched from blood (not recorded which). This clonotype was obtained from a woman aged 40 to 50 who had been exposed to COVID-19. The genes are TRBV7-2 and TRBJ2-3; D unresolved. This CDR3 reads CASSLSLADTQYF. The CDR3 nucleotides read TGTGCCAGCAGCCTTTCATTAGCAGATACGCAGTATTTT.